These 14 T cell receptor beta chains were sequenced from one sample in a study of response to subunit inactivated influenza vaccine. One entry per CDR3 protein, called by TCRdb with MiXCR from the RT-PCR reads. The table has around 790,000 distinct CDR3 sequences, 21% seen once. The specimen was PBMCs from blood, collected around 5 days after vaccination. Receptor source: a man between 45 and 60 years old who received an inactivated influenza vaccine.

This chain joins TRBV6-1 and TRBJ2-7, with 7 positions matching TRBD2. The CDR3 length is 14 residues. The trim removed 7 bases at V and 0 bases at J, leaving 6 bases unmatched. Germline CDR1 reads MNHNS; CDR2 reads SASEGT. The CDR3 coding sequence is TGTGCCAGCATTGGGCGGGGGAGCTCCTACGAGCAGTACTTC. Translated: CASIGRGSSYEQYF.

V usage is TRBV5-6 and J usage is TRBJ1-1; no reliable D call. The V end was cut by 3 bases, the J end by 11 bases, with 20 bases between. The CDR3 runs 14 residues. CDR1 is SGHDT, CDR2 YYEEEE, per germline. This CDR3 reads CASSSSGGVNPAFF. CDR3 coding DNA: TGTGCCAGCAGCTCGTCGGGTGGGGTAAATCCGGCTTTCTTT.

This chain links TRBV5-5 with TRBJ2-1; 10 positions agree with TRBD2. From germline, CDR1 is SGHKS and CDR2 YYEKEE (reference sequence). Trimming at V came to 3 bases and at J to 3 bases, leaving 6 bases not matched to a gene. The CDR3 length is 16 residues. The CDR3 nucleotides are TGTGCCAGCAGCTCCCTAGCGGGAGTATACTACAATGAGCAGTTCTTC. This codes for CASSSLAGVYYNEQFF.

There are a few counts of this clonotype. The chain has TRBV18 and TRBJ2-7; unclear D gene. Germline V gene sequence: CDR1 KGHSH, CDR2 LQKENI. CDR3 size: 14 residues. The V gene lost 3 bases and the J gene lost 1 base, with 10 bases spanning the gap. CDR3 region: CASSPPVRSYEQYF. In DNA form, the CDR3 reads TGTGCCAGCTCACCCCCGGTCAGATCCTACGAGCAGTACTTC.

This clonotype came up a few times. The CDR3 region is CASRPSQGLAFEQYF. The CDR3 DNA is TGTGCCAGCAGACCATCACAGGGGCTCGCTTTTGAGCAGTACTTC. This chain uses TRBV6-1 with TRBJ2-7; 7 bases line up with TRBD1. CDR3 size: 15 residues. Unmatched junction bases numbered 15, after V lost 6 bases and J lost 7 bases. Germline V CDR1 and CDR2: MNHNS, SASEGT.

The chain is built from TRBV27 and TRBJ2-3; tentative D call: TRBD1 (5 bases). This CDR3 comprises 13 residues. Germline loops: CDR1 MNHEY, CDR2 SMNVEV (reference sequence). Trimming cost V 9 bases and J 2 bases, with 12 bases left between them. The CDR3, as DNA: TGTGCCAGGGCAACAGGCAACACAGATACGCAGTATTTT. Translated, it gives CARATGNTDTQYF.

This clonotype was seen only a few times. This chain connects TRBV12-3 or TRBV12-4 to TRBJ2-5; no definite D call. V gave up 5 bases and J gave up 2 bases, with 15 bases separating them. The CDR3 covers 15 residues. As DNA, the CDR3 is TGTGCCAGCAGTAGAACCTCCGGGTTTCAAGAGACCCAGTACTTC. It is translated as CASSRTSGFQETQYF.

The chain carries TRBV5-5 and TRBJ1-5; possibly TRBD1 for D (5 bases). The CDR3 spans 13 residues. V was pared by 1 base and J by 11 bases, with 13 bases between. In germline, CDR1 is SGHKS, CDR2 YYEKEE (reference sequence). CDR3 sequence (DNA): TGTGCCAGCAGCTTGTATGTGACAGAAGCCCAGCATTTT. It translates to CASSLYVTEAQHF. Looking up the rest from reference TRBV5-5 and TRBJ1-5 gives the full variable domain: DAGVTQSPTHLIKTRGQQVTLRCSPISGHKSVSWYQQVLGQGPQFIFQYYEKEERGRGNFPDRFSARQFPNYSSELNVNALLLGDSALYLCASSLYVTEAQHFGDGTRLSIL.

The DNA of the CDR3 is TGTGCCAGCAGTGTAGCGGGAGGCCCCAGAGAGCAGTACTTC. Its protein product is CASSVAGGPREQYF. The chain combines TRBV6-1 with TRBJ2-7; 10 bases are a match to TRBD2. This CDR3 spans 14 amino acids. CDR1 and CDR2 from the germline V gene are MNHNS and SASEGT. Trimming at V came to 4 bases and at J to 7 bases, leaving 7 bases not matched to a gene.

V usage is TRBV15 and J usage is TRBJ2-7, with 7 bases aligning to TRBD1. The CDR3 is made up of 15 amino acids. V dropped 1 base and J dropped 5; count of bases not matched to a gene: 8. CDR1 LNHNV and CDR2 YYDKDF come from the germline V gene (reference sequence). The CDR3 protein is CATSRVTGLNDEQYF. As DNA, the CDR3 is TGTGCCACCAGCAGAGTGACAGGGTTGAATGACGAGCAGTACTTC.

The gene calls are TRBV20-1 and TRBJ1-2; D is possibly TRBD1 (6 bases). Trimming removed 6 bases at V and 14 bases at J, with 31 bases between. CDR3 length equals 15 residues. Germline V gene lookup returns CDR1 DFQATT and CDR2 SNEGSKA (reference sequence). CDR3 sequence: CSASFLGGHDGFGTF. CDR3 coding DNA: TGCAGTGCGAGTTTTCTGGGGGGACATGACGGTTTTGGGACCTTC.

J is TRBJ2-7 and V is TRBV6-1, with TRBD1 identical over 7 bases. J gave up 6 bases and V 0 bases, and 11 bases lay outside the gene matches. The CDR3 totals 16 residues. In germline, CDR1 is MNHNS, CDR2 SASEGT. Written as DNA, the CDR3 is TGTGCCAGCAGTGAAGCACCCGGGACAGTTCTCCTCGAGCAGTACTTC. It specifies CASSEAPGTVLLEQYF.

This clonotype was recorded once. The V and J genes are TRBV4-2 and TRBJ2-1, with D unresolved. CDR1 and CDR2 (germline): LGHNA, YNFKEQ. V was clipped by 2 bases and J by 6 bases, with 5 bases between them. There are 12 residues in the CDR3. CDR3 sequence (DNA): TGTGCCAGCAGCCAAAGAAGCAATGAGCAGTTCTTC. Its translation is CASSQRSNEQFF.

This clonotype showed up just a few times. The CDR3 nucleotides read TGCGCCAGCAGCCTATCGGGACTAGCGGGAGATGAGCAGTTCTTC. Translating gives CASSLSGLAGDEQFF. V gene TRBV4-3 combines with J gene TRBJ2-1; 14 nucleotides align to TRBD2. The CDR3 spans 15 residues. V trimming: 4 bases; J trimming: 8 bases; junction bases outside the gene matches: 4. Germline values: CDR1 LGHNA, CDR2 YSLEER.